The source of this T cell receptor beta chain is a study of Ad26.COV2.S vaccination and SARS-CoV-2 variants. Study-level information: A COV1001 Ad26.COV2.S trial-arm participant provided the sample.

Profiled with immunoSEQ multiplex PCR; TCRdb holds only in-frame clones, not every one. This table has about 350,000 clones, about 87% appearing once. Treatment specified: approximately 18 received Ad26.COV2.S at low or high dose, single or two shots; about 5 received placebo; per-sample allocation not given. Sampling happened 63 days after the first vaccine or placebo injection. Ad26.COV2.S expressed prefusion-stabilized spike from the original Wuhan strain. The sequenced sample was peripheral blood, obtained in a trial of Ad26.COV2.S vaccine versus placebo. This TCR was sampled from a person aged 18-60 years who received the Ad26.COV2.S COVID-19 vaccine or a placebo.

The CDR3 spells CASSIGGHSGNTIYF. The CDR3 region has the DNA TGTGCCAGTAGTATAGGAGGCCACTCTGGAAACACCATATATTTT. The J gene is TRBJ1-3, the V gene TRBV19; no definite D call. In germline, CDR1 is LNHDA, CDR2 SQIVND (reference sequence). The CDR3 covers 15 residues. The V and J ends lost 1 base and 0 bases respectively, with 7 bases between them. The full variable domain, completed using reference TRBV19 and TRBJ1-3, is DGGITQSPKYLFRKEGQNVTLSCEQNLNHDAMYWYRQDPGQGLRLIYYSQIVNDFQKGDIAEGYSVSREKKESFPLTVTSAQKNPTAFYLCASSIGGHSGNTIYFGEGSWLTVV.